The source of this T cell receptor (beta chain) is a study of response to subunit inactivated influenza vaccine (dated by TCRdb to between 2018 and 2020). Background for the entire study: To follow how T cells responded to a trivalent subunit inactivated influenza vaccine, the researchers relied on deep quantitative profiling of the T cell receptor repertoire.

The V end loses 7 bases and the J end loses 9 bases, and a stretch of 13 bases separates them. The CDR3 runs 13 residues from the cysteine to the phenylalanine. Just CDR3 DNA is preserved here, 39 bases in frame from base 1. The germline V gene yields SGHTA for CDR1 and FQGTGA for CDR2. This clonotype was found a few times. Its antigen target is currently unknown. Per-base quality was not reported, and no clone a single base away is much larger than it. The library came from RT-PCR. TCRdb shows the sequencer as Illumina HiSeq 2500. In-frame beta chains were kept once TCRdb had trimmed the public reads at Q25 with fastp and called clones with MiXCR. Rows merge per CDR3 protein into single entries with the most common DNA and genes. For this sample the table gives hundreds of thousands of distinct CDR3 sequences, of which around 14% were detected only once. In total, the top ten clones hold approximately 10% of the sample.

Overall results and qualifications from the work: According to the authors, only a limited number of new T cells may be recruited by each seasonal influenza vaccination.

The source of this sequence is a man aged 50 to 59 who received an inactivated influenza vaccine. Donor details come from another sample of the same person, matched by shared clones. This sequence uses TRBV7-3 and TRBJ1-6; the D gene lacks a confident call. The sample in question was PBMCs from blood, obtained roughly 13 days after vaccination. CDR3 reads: CASTDGKGSPLHF. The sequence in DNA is TGTGCCAGCACGGACGGAAAAGGTTCACCCCTCCACTTT.